These T cell receptor beta chains were read from a single sample in a study of cytomegalovirus exposure and HLA in healthy donors. Repertoires were generated with immunoSEQ multiplex PCR, while TCRdb's copy carries only in-frame clones and drops some. The sample contains roughly 150,000 clones, about 80% of which appear only once. Sequencing was done on a sample of PBMCs. These receptors came from a girl between 10 and 17 years old in good health and CMV-seropositive. Each CDR3 is given with its conserved first and last residue. A D gene is named only where the DNA matches it firmly. Where a row states a size, it is once, few, many or the class of an expanded clone; other rows omit it.

>TRBV9|.|.|TRBJ2-3
CASSAPAQGSNTQYF
TGTGCCAGCAGCGCACCCGCGCAGGGGTCAAACACGCAGTATTTT
>TRBV28|few|TRBD2|TRBJ2-7
CASSDWGRWASGSYEQYF
TGTGCCAGCAGTGACTGGGGAAGGTGGGCTAGCGGGAGCTACGAGCAGTACTTC
>TRBV6-1|.|.|TRBJ1-5
CASSRRELQPQHF
TGTGCCAGCAGTAGAAGGGAGCTCCAGCCCCAGCATTTT
>TRBV2|.|.|TRBJ2-5
CASSLLAPIEETQYF
TGTGCCAGCAGCCTACTAGCTCCGATCGAAGAGACCCAGTACTTC
>TRBV7-2|.|.|TRBJ2-3
CASSLGGVAKQYF
TGTGCCAGCAGCCTAGGGGGGGTAGCCAAGCAGTATTTT
>TRBV10-3|.|.|TRBJ2-7
CAIKAGPGRGEQYF
TGTGCCATCAAGGCGGGCCCCGGTAGAGGCGAGCAGTACTTC
>TRBV7-7|.|.|TRBJ2-2
CASSQRSAGNTGELFF
TGTGCTAGCAGCCAACGTTCGGCGGGAAACACCGGGGAGCTGTTTTTT
>TRBV19|.|.|TRBJ2-1
CASSTDRAHNEQFF
TGTGCCAGTAGTACGGACAGAGCCCACAATGAGCAGTTCTTC
>TRBV10-1|few|.|TRBJ2-1
CASSTGTGTKLEQFF
TGCGCCAGCAGTACCGGGACTGGAACGAAGCTTGAGCAGTTCTTC
>TRBV4-3|.|.|TRBJ1-1
CASSHLNTEAFF
TGCGCCAGCAGCCACTTAAACACTGAAGCTTTCTTT
>TRBV7-3|.|TRBD2|TRBJ2-1
CASSSEGIAGVNEQFF
TGTGCCAGCAGCTCCGAGGGAATAGCGGGAGTCAATGAGCAGTTCTTC
>TRBV6-5|.|.|TRBJ2-1
CASSYARTAGQFF
TGTGCCAGCAGTTACGCCCGGACAGCCGGGCAGTTCTTC
>TRBV25-1|few|TRBD1|TRBJ2-1
CASSDPGQNNEQFF
TGTGCCAGCAGTGACCCGGGACAGAACAATGAGCAGTTCTTC
>TRBV27|.|TRBD1|TRBJ2-7
CASSFSAGGVLYEQYF
TGTGCCAGCAGTTTCTCGGCAGGGGGCGTTCTCTACGAGCAGTACTTC
>TRBV6-6|once|.|TRBJ1-1
CASSYPPVYMNTEAFF
TGTGCCAGCAGTTACCCCCCCGTTTACATGAACACTGAAGCTTTCTTT
>TRBV27|.|.|TRBJ2-3
CASSLSAGILDTDTQYF
TGTGCCAGCAGTTTAAGCGCGGGTATACTAGACACAGATACGCAGTATTTT
>TRBV7-3|few|TRBD2|TRBJ2-1
CASSLSGSGAYNEQFF
TGTGCCAGCAGCTTAAGTGGGAGCGGGGCCTACAATGAGCAGTTCTTC
>TRBV28|.|TRBD1|TRBJ1-1
CASSPPDRINEAFF
TGTGCCAGCAGTCCCCCGGACAGGATCAATGAAGCTTTCTTT
>TRBV30|.|.|TRBJ1-5
CAWSRGLHSNQPQHF
TGTGCCTGGAGCCGGGGGTTACACAGCAATCAGCCCCAGCATTTT
>TRBV4-1|.|.|TRBJ2-1
CASSLKYGGVSNEQFF
TGCGCCAGCAGCCTCAAGTACGGGGGAGTCTCCAATGAGCAGTTCTTC
>TRBV2|.|TRBD2|TRBJ2-1
CASSLTSGRYNEQFF
TGTGCCAGCAGTCTAACTAGCGGGAGATACAATGAGCAGTTCTTC
>TRBV2|.|.|TRBJ1-1
CASSFSGNTEAFF
TGTGCCAGCAGTTTTTCGGGGAACACTGAAGCTTTCTTT
>TRBV28|once|.|TRBJ1-2
CASSLNRANYGYTF
TGTGCCAGCAGTTTAAACAGGGCCAACTATGGCTACACCTTC
>TRBV15|.|.|TRBJ2-1
CATSAGQSTYNEQFF
TGTGCCACCAGCGCGGGACAGTCTACCTACAATGAGCAGTTCTTC
>TRBV21-1|.|.|TRBJ2-7
CASSKDQWDSHSYEQYF
TGTGCCAGCAGCAAAGATCAATGGGACAGCCACTCCTACGAGCAGTACTTC
>TRBV6-5|.|.|TRBJ2-7
CASSYSKDSYYEQYF
TGTGCCAGCAGTTACTCAAAGGACAGTTACTACGAGCAGTACTTC
>TRBV6-6|.|.|TRBJ2-3
CASSYSPGADTQYF
TGTGCCAGCAGTTACAGCCCGGGGGCAGATACGCAGTATTTT
>TRBV2|.|.|TRBJ2-3
CASSSGDTDTQYF
TGTGCCAGCAGTAGCGGAGACACAGATACGCAGTATTTT
>TRBV4-2|.|TRBD2|TRBJ2-3
CASKGLAGGLADTQYF
TGTGCCAGCAAGGGACTAGCGGGAGGTCTCGCAGATACGCAGTATTTT
>TRBV29-1|once|TRBD1|TRBJ2-1
CSVTGQYNEQFF
TGCAGCGTGACGGGACAGTACAATGAGCAGTTCTTC
>TRBV2|.|.|TRBJ1-2
CASRQPLRDGYTF
TGTGCCAGCAGACAACCCCTCAGGGATGGCTACACCTTC
>TRBV2|.|.|TRBJ1-5
CASSEGRYSNQPQHF
TGTGCCAGCAGTGAGGGCAGGTATAGCAATCAGCCCCAGCATTTT
>TRBV7-8|.|TRBD1|TRBJ1-5
CASSPTYATGNQPQHF
TGTGCCAGCAGCCCGACTTATGCGACAGGGAATCAGCCCCAGCATTTT